The T cell receptor (beta chain) under discussion was sequenced for a study of PD-1 blockade in classical Hodgkin lymphoma. Study details: With a 2-week interval, patients received intravenous nivolumab at 3 mg/kg.

As to this clone: Its target is unknown.

The V end lost 8 bases, the J end lost 3 bases, and 17 bases lay between the germline ends. Germline values: CDR1 LNHDA, CDR2 SQIVND (reference sequence). The CDR3 has 15 amino acids. All the patients suffered relapse after autologous stem cell transplantation, and brentuximab vedotin exposure differed. General study results and limits: Newly diagnosed patients had baseline TCR diversity that was reportedly lower than that of healthy donors.

Data came from immunoSEQ multiplex PCR; TCRdb stores just in-frame clones and leaves some out. The repertoire consists of around 99,000 clones, with 80% to 90% occurring once and the leading ten covering around 17%. Specimen: peripheral blood mononuclear cells (PBMCs), collected before the second cycle of nivolumab. The chain couples TRBV19 to TRBJ1-3, with D possibly TRBD1 on 5 matching bases. The TCR comes from a human donor with classical Hodgkin lymphoma. The CDR3 protein is CASGRRGGRGNTIYF. CDR3 DNA sequence: TGTGCCAGTGGAAGGAGGGGCGGCCGTGGAAACACCATATATTTT.